The 24 T cell receptor beta chains below come from one sample, sequenced in a study of T cells in Graves' hyperthyroidism and ophthalmopathy. TCR beta CDR3 region amplification was performed from RNA transcripts. First-round RT-PCR of the TCR CDR3 relied on the HTBI primer set. MiXCR, applied by TCRdb to the multiplex PCR reads, yields one record per CDR3 protein. Of 380,000 or so distinct CDR3 sequences listed, roughly 14% are singletons. Sequences were obtained from blood. The origin of the receptors is a young man with Graves' hyperthyroidism that later progressed to Graves' ophthalmopathy.

This clonotype has more than one count but fewer than ten. This chain links TRBV4-2 with TRBJ2-1; TRBD2 aligns across 12 bases. Trimming removed 0 bases from V and 3 bases from J; junction bases left unmatched: 3. CDR3 length: 17 residues. Germline V gene data show CDR1 as LGHNA and CDR2 as YNFKEQ. CDR3: CASSQDWTSGVYNEQFF. CDR3 nucleotides: TGTGCCAGCAGCCAAGATTGGACTAGCGGGGTCTACAATGAGCAGTTCTTC.

This clonotype appeared many times. The CDR3 DNA reads as TGTGCCAGCAGCTTGTGGGACGAAACCTACGAGCAGTACTTC. As protein: CASSLWDETYEQYF. The chain joins TRBV11-2 to TRBJ2-7; D is possibly TRBD1 or TRBD2 (5 bases each). V was cut by 3 bases and J by 2 bases, with 11 bases left in between. The CDR3 runs 14 residues. CDR1 SGHAT and CDR2 FQNNGV come from the germline V gene.

For this clonotype: A much larger clone differs by one base, so this may be a read error. Since no conserved phenylalanine or tryptophan closes the CDR3, a read error is the likely cause. The chain carries TRBV12-3 or TRBV12-4 and TRBJ2-6; weak D call: TRBD2 (6 bases). The CDR3 consists of 19 residues. Deletions cut 2 bases from V and 0 bases from J, with 17 bases between. The CDR3 is CASSLRREAPLSGANVLTS. Written as DNA, the CDR3 is TGTGCCAGCAGTTTACGGAGGGAGGCCCCTCTCTCTGGGGCCAACGTCCTGACTTCC.

This clonotype was seen many times. V usage is TRBV7-9 and J usage is TRBJ2-1; possible D gene TRBD2, 7 bases. The V gene's germline CDR1 is SEHNR and CDR2 FQNEAQ (reference sequence). The CDR3 totals 17 residues. V shed 1 base and J shed 2 bases, with 15 bases lying between them. The CDR3 sequence: CASSLVSVRGPYNEQFF. The CDR3 region has the DNA TGTGCCAGCAGCTTAGTGTCTGTGCGGGGGCCCTACAATGAGCAGTTCTTC.

About this clonotype itself: A much larger clone sits a single nucleotide away, making a read error possible. For the CDR3, the DNA is TGTGCCACCACAGGGGGCTACGAGCGGTACTTC. It is translated as CATTGGYERYF. The V call is TRBV30, the J call TRBJ2-7; TRBD1 agrees at 9 bases. Germline V gene sequence: CDR1 GTSNPN, CDR2 SVGIG (reference sequence). The CDR3 contains 11 residues.

A few counts support this clonotype. This chain joins TRBV2 and TRBJ1-1; D may be TRBD1 (5 bases). V dropped 1 base and J dropped 10 bases, with 16 bases sitting between them. CDR3 length equals 14 residues. Germline V gene lookup returns CDR1 SNHLY and CDR2 FYNNEI. The CDR3: CASSEGQGERRAFF. The CDR3 coding sequence is TGTGCCAGCAGTGAAGGCCAGGGCGAGAGGCGAGCTTTCTTT.

V and J are TRBV10-3 and TRBJ1-6; TRBD1 agrees at 8 bases. Germline assignment: CDR1 ENHRY and CDR2 SYGVKD. This CDR3 spans 15 amino acids. V shed 2 bases and J 7 bases; nucleotides not matched to a gene: 4. CDR3 nucleotides: TGTGCCATCAGTGAGGTACAGGGGGGGAATTCACCCCTCCACTTT. Translation gives CAISEVQGGNSPLHF.

This clonotype has just a few counts. This chain joins TRBV10-3 and TRBJ2-5; 7 positions agree with TRBD1. Looked up from germline, CDR1 is ENHRY and CDR2 is SYGVKD. With V trimmed by 2 bases and J by 2 bases, 2 bases remained unmatched. This CDR3 is built from 14 residues. In nucleotides, the CDR3 is TGTGCCATCAGTGAGCCGGGACAGCAAGAGACCCAGTACTTC. This codes for CAISEPGQQETQYF.

The chain uses TRBV5-1 and TRBJ2-1; TRBD1 might be the D (5 bases). The CDR3 contains 13 residues. Germline CDR1 reads SGHRS; CDR2 reads YFSETQ. V gave up 8 bases and J gave up 9 bases, with 18 bases separating them. The CDR3 DNA is TGCGCCAGTGGGATTGGTGACAGCACTGAGCAGTTCTTC. It is translated as CASGIGDSTEQFF.

Many counts were recorded for this clonotype. The chain carries TRBV27 and TRBJ2-3; 8 nucleotides match TRBD2. V trimming: 4 bases; J trimming: 2 bases; junction bases outside the gene matches: 5. This CDR3 contains 15 residues. CDR1 and CDR2 (germline): MNHEY, SMNVEV (reference sequence). CDR3 bases: TGTGCCAGCAGTTCCAAGCGGGGGCTCACAGATACGCAGTATTTT. Translating gives CASSSKRGLTDTQYF.

This clonotype was seen ten or more times. The rearrangement links TRBV11-2 to TRBJ2-3; possibly TRBD2 for D (6 bases). The CDR3 has 16 amino acids. Trimming removed 1 base from V and 3 bases from J, with 14 bases in between. CDR1 and CDR2 from the germline V gene are SGHAT and FQNNGV. The CDR3 reads CASSLVMGGRTDTQYF. The CDR3 bases are TGTGCCAGCAGCTTAGTTATGGGGGGACGGACAGATACGCAGTATTTT.

The chain combines TRBV6-2 or TRBV6-3 with TRBJ1-1; TRBD1 might be the D (5 bases). This CDR3 is 17 amino acids long. Deletions cut 2 bases from V and 1 base from J, with 17 bases between. The germline CDR1 and CDR2 sequences are MNHEY and SVGEGT. The CDR3 sequence is CASSYRGSLGPNTEAFF. The DNA for the CDR3 is TGTGCCAGCAGTTACAGGGGCAGTTTGGGTCCGAACACTGAAGCTTTCTTT.

At least ten counts were recorded for this clonotype. V and J are TRBV18 and TRBJ1-1; D ambiguous. In germline, CDR1 is KGHSH, CDR2 LQKENI. The ends were cut back, 6 bases at V and 6 bases at J, with 14 bases in the middle. The length of the CDR3 is 13 residues. CDR3 loop: CASSQAGRAEAFF. Here the CDR3 DNA reads TGTGCCAGCTCGCAGGCAGGACGGGCTGAAGCTTTCTTT.

The J gene is TRBJ1-2, the V gene TRBV12-3 or TRBV12-4; the D is unclear. Trimming shortened V by 7 bases and J by 8 bases, and 20 bases separated the two germline ends. This CDR3 region has 14 residues. CDR3 DNA: TGTGCCAGCACCCCAATAGGCGGCGGGTTGGGCTACACCTTC. It encodes CASTPIGGGLGYTF.

The sample holds a few counts of this clonotype. This chain connects TRBV4-1 to TRBJ2-3; D may be TRBD2 (6 bases). Germline CDR1 and CDR2: MGHRA and YSYEKL. The CDR3 runs to 17 residues. With 4 bases removed from V and 2 bases from J, the gap between germline ends came to 19 bases. In DNA form, the CDR3 reads TGCGCCAGCAGCCTGTCACCTGGGACTGGTTACACAGATACGCAGTATTTT. As protein: CASSLSPGTGYTDTQYF.

This clonotype showed up many times. The chain recombines TRBV6-1 with TRBJ1-2, with D unresolved. V dropped 9 bases and J dropped 4 bases, with 12 bases sitting between them. This CDR3 has 12 residues. Looked up from germline, CDR1 is MNHNS and CDR2 is SASEGT. As DNA, the CDR3 is TGTGCCAGTAAAGGACCAGCCTATGGCTACACCTTC. This gives the protein CASKGPAYGYTF.

About this clonotype: The junction departs from the called germline gene at one end, perhaps through a read error. The V call is TRBV28, the J call TRBJ2-7; D not resolved. The CDR3 sequence is 12 residues long. Germline CDR1 and CDR2: MDHEN and SYDVKM. CDR3 protein: CASSPLSYGQYF. CDR3 nucleotides: TGTGCCAGCAGCCCCCTTTCCTACGGGCAGTACTTC.

This clonotype has just a few counts. The chain links TRBV6-1 to TRBJ2-2; unclear D gene. The length of the CDR3 is 13 residues. Trimming took off 10 bases at V and 1 base at J, with 10 bases between the two ends. Germline V CDR1 and CDR2: MNHNS, SASEGT. CDR3 bases: TGTGCCACGGGTAGTGTGAACACCGGGGAGCTGTTTTTT. As protein: CATGSVNTGELFF.

This sequence joins TRBV5-1 and TRBJ2-3; D is uncertain. V lost 0 bases, J lost 5 bases, and 16 bases lay in between. This CDR3 has 16 residues. Germline V gives CDR1 SGHRS, CDR2 YFSETQ. CDR3 sequence reads: CASSLGPQPAGDTQYF. CDR3 DNA sequence: TGCGCCAGCAGCTTGGGGCCACAACCGGCAGGAGATACGCAGTATTTT.

This clonotype was seen more than once but under ten times. J is TRBJ1-6 and V is TRBV10-2, with D possibly being TRBD1 (5 bases). V lost 2 bases, J lost 7 bases, and 12 bases lay in between. Germline assignment: CDR1 WSHSY and CDR2 SAAADI. This CDR3 is 15 amino acids long. CDR3 sequence reads: CASSERTTANSPLHF. The CDR3, as DNA: TGCGCCAGCAGTGAGAGAACGACAGCCAATTCACCCCTCCACTTT.

This clonotype has just a few counts. The chain is built from TRBV15 and TRBJ1-1; D uncertain. The CDR3 extends over 14 amino acids. V was shortened by 5 bases and J by 1 base, with 11 bases between the two germline ends. Germline V lookup: CDR1 LNHNV, CDR2 YYDKDF (reference sequence). CDR3 in amino acids: CATSLDRGNTEAFF. The CDR3 nucleotides read TGTGCCACCAGCCTGGACCGTGGGAACACTGAAGCTTTCTTT.

This clonotype was counted ten times or more. The chain combines TRBV6-2 or TRBV6-3 with TRBJ2-7; D call uncertain. In germline, CDR1 is MNHEY, CDR2 SVGEGT. This CDR3 has 11 amino acids. V shed 2 bases and J shed 3 bases, with 2 bases lying between them. CDR3 protein: CASSYVYEQYF. CDR3 DNA sequence: TGTGCCAGCAGTTACGTCTACGAGCAGTACTTC.

This clonotype was counted many times. This rearrangement joins TRBV6-1 to TRBJ1-5; D gene unclear. V was shortened by 1 base and J by 2 bases, with 6 bases between the two germline ends. Germline V CDR1 and CDR2: MNHNS, SASEGT. The CDR3 consists of 14 residues. CDR3 in amino acids: CASSEVWGNQPQHF. The CDR3 DNA reads TGTGCCAGCAGTGAAGTATGGGGCAATCAGCCCCAGCATTTT.

In its sample, this clonotype was seen many times. The chain carries TRBV11-2 and TRBJ1-1; the D is unclear. V was trimmed by 0 bases and J by 10 bases, leaving 12 bases between them. This CDR3 comprises 13 residues. Germline V gene lookup returns CDR1 SGHAT and CDR2 FQNNGV. CDR3 sequence: CASSLDKGSGAFF. CDR3 bases: TGTGCCAGCAGCTTAGATAAGGGCTCGGGAGCTTTCTTT.